The 31 T cell receptor beta chains below come from one sample, sequenced in a study of T-cell memory formation after mild COVID-19. Each CDR3 protein gets one entry after TCRdb re-called the 5' RACE reads with MiXCR. The sample yields 250,000 or so distinct CDR3 sequences, about 20% seen once. The specimen was PBMCs or a T cell subset sorted from them (not recorded which). These receptors were obtained from a man aged 18 to 29 who had mild COVID-19 (a few samples of this study predate the infection). Cell type and time point are not known.

This clonotype was detected only a few times. The CDR3 sequence: CASSGMANEKLFF. In DNA, the CDR3 is TGTGCCAGCTCGGGAATGGCTAATGAAAAACTGTTTTTT. The rearrangement links TRBV12-3 or TRBV12-4 to TRBJ1-4; no definite D call. V shed 8 bases and J shed 3 bases, with 10 bases lying between them. This CDR3 contains 13 residues.

V usage is TRBV7-8 and J usage is TRBJ2-7; 8 nucleotides match TRBD1. From germline, CDR1 is SGHVS and CDR2 FQNEAQ. Trimming cost V 5 bases and J 2 bases; bases outside gene matches: 14. The CDR3 has 17 amino acids. The CDR3: CASSRPRTGFLPYEQYF. The DNA of the CDR3 is TGTGCCAGCAGCCGACCAAGGACAGGGTTCCTTCCCTACGAGCAGTACTTC.

This clonotype was detected a few times. This sequence joins TRBV30 and TRBJ2-5; a possible D gene is TRBD1 (5 bases). Germline V gives CDR1 GTSNPN, CDR2 SVGIG (reference sequence). V lost 2 bases and J 5 bases, leaving 9 bases between the germline ends. This CDR3 is built from 12 residues. CDR3 nucleotide sequence: TGTGCCTGGAGTAGGGGTCCGGAGACCCAGTACTTC. This sequence encodes CAWSRGPETQYF.

This clonotype was counted a few times. The gene calls are TRBV5-1 and TRBJ2-5; D possibly corresponds to TRBD2 (6 bases). The CDR3 is 14 amino acids. CDR1 and CDR2 from the germline V gene are SGHRS and YFSETQ. V was pared by 3 bases and J by 1 base, with 10 bases between. Here the CDR3 DNA reads TGCGCCAGCAGCTGGGCGGGGTCCCAAGAGACCCAGTACTTC. This translates into CASSWAGSQETQYF.

The V gene is TRBV9, the J gene TRBJ2-3; D unclear. CDR3 size: 14 residues. Germline V CDR1 and CDR2: SGDLS, YYNGEE. The V end lost 0 bases, the J end lost 3 bases, and 8 bases lay between the germline ends. CDR3 bases: TGTGCCAGCAGCGTAGTTTCGACGACAGATACGCAGTATTTT. As protein: CASSVVSTTDTQYF.

This clonotype came up a few times. J is TRBJ2-7 and V is TRBV28; D is unresolved. This CDR3 has 13 amino acids. Trimming left V 2 bases short and J 3 bases short, with 8 bases between. Germline CDR1 is MDHEN and CDR2 is SYDVKM. For the CDR3, the DNA is TGTGCCAGCAGTTTACCTTTCAGCTACGAGCAGTACGTC. Encoded protein: CASSLPFSYEQYV.

This clonotype was counted a few times. V and J are TRBV29-1 and TRBJ2-5; 9 bases are a match to TRBD1. V was clipped by 1 base and J by 3 bases; unmatched bases: 9. The germline gives CDR1 SQVTM, CDR2 ANQGSEA. The CDR3 has 16 residues. The CDR3 DNA is TGCAGCGTTGAAGTTCTGGGACAGGGCGGCGAAGAGACCCAGTACTTC. Its translation: CSVEVLGQGGEETQYF.

The chain has TRBV14 and TRBJ1-5, with a weak D call TRBD1 (5 bases). Germline CDR1 is SGHDN and CDR2 is FVKESK. This CDR3 comprises 12 residues. Trimming shortened V by 3 bases and J by 11 bases, and 11 bases separated the two germline ends. The CDR3 loop is CASSQGWGAQHF. CDR3 nucleotides: TGTGCCAGCAGCCAGGGATGGGGGGCCCAGCATTTT.

The chain has TRBV7-2 and TRBJ2-5; D is unresolved. This CDR3 is 13 amino acids long. The germline V gene encodes CDR1 SGHTA and CDR2 FQGNSA. Between the trimmed V and J ends, which lost 7 bases and 1 base, there was a span of 10 bases. CDR3 nucleotide sequence: TGTGCCAGCACCTATAGAGCCCAAGAGACCCAGTACTTC. Translation: CASTYRAQETQYF.

The chain links TRBV29-1 to TRBJ2-1; TRBD2 aligns across 9 bases. This CDR3 region has 16 residues. Germline CDR1 is SQVTM and CDR2 is ANQGSEA. V lost 4 bases to trimming and J lost 0 bases; unmatched junction nucleotides: 7. The CDR3 DNA follows: TGCAGCGTTGGAGCGGGGGGCCCCAGCTCCTACAATGAGCAGTTCTTC. This gives the protein CSVGAGGPSSYNEQFF.

DNA of the CDR3: TGTGCCAGCAGCTTAGATACCCACACCGGGGAGCTGTTTTTT. The encoded protein is CASSLDTHTGELFF. The chain has TRBV7-3 and TRBJ2-2, with no clear D. V was shortened by 2 bases and J by 3 bases, with 7 bases between the two germline ends. Germline-derived CDR1 and CDR2 are SGHTA and FQGTGA. CDR3 size: 14 residues.

The J gene is TRBJ2-3, the V gene TRBV4-2; 11 nucleotides match TRBD2. CDR1 LGHNA and CDR2 YNFKEQ come from the germline V gene. V lost 4 bases and J lost 8; bases outside the gene matches: 17. There are 18 residues in the CDR3. Written as DNA, the CDR3 is TGTGCCAGCAGCCCCGGGGTAGCGGGGGGGGGCTTACAAGTTACGCAGTATTTT. Protein: CASSPGVAGGGLQVTQYF.

The gene calls are TRBV6-6 and TRBJ2-3; no clear D gene. V shed 2 bases and J shed 3 bases, with 6 bases lying between them. Germline V gene sequence: CDR1 MNHNY, CDR2 SVGAGI (reference sequence). This CDR3 has 13 residues. The CDR3: CASSYPETDTQYF. The DNA for the CDR3 is TGTGCCAGCAGTTACCCCGAGACAGATACGCAGTATTTT.

This clonotype was detected a few times. This chain uses TRBV12-3 or TRBV12-4 with TRBJ2-3, with D perhaps assigned TRBD1 or TRBD2 (6 bases each). The CDR3 has 14 residues. Trimming stripped 3 bases from V and 8 bases from J, with 15 bases between. CDR3 sequence (DNA): TGTGCCAGCAGTTTCGGGACGGGGGCAGGTACGCAGTATTTT. It codes for CASSFGTGAGTQYF.

Many counts were recorded for this clonotype. The V and J genes are TRBV5-1 and TRBJ2-1, with TRBD1 as a possible D gene (6 bases). The germline CDR1 and CDR2 sequences are SGHRS and YFSETQ. This CDR3 comprises 14 residues. Deletions cut 4 bases from V and 5 bases from J, with 13 bases between. CDR3 DNA: TGCGCCAGCAGCCCCCAGGGGCCCAACAATGAGCAGTTCTTC. This gives the protein CASSPQGPNNEQFF.

This clonotype showed up just a few times. The V and J genes are TRBV28 and TRBJ2-4; D unresolved. The germline V gene has CDR1 MDHEN and CDR2 SYDVKM. V was trimmed by 3 bases and J by 0 bases, leaving 9 bases between them. CDR3 length equals 15 residues. CDR3 region: CASSFFGVAKNIQYF. The DNA of the CDR3 is TGTGCCAGCAGTTTTTTTGGTGTAGCCAAAAACATTCAGTACTTC.

This chain uses TRBV11-2 with TRBJ1-1; 8 nucleotides line up with TRBD1. Germline loops: CDR1 SGHAT, CDR2 FQNNGV. The CDR3 is made up of 14 amino acids. Unmatched junction bases numbered 2, after V lost 4 bases and J lost 1 base. The CDR3 DNA reads TGTGCCAGCAGCTGGACAGGGACGAACACTGAAGCTTTCTTT. Its protein is CASSWTGTNTEAFF.

The V gene is TRBV6-1, the J gene TRBJ2-5; 9 bases are shared with TRBD2. The CDR3 has 14 amino acids. V trimming: 5 bases; J trimming: 5 bases; junction bases outside the gene matches: 6. Germline CDR1 MNHNS, CDR2 SASEGT. The chain's CDR3 is CASSFGGGAETQYF. Written as DNA, the CDR3 is TGTGCCAGCAGTTTCGGCGGGGGGGCTGAGACCCAGTACTTC.

The rearrangement uses TRBV7-9 and TRBJ2-7, with D unresolved. Germline values: CDR1 SEHNR, CDR2 FQNEAQ (reference sequence). With 3 bases removed from V and 3 bases from J, the gap between germline ends came to 9 bases. This CDR3 has 13 residues. The CDR3 DNA reads as TGTGCCAGCAGCTTGCCGCCCCACTACGAGCAGTACTTC. As protein: CASSLPPHYEQYF.

V gene TRBV20-1 combines with J gene TRBJ2-1; D tentatively reads TRBD1 or TRBD2 (6 bases each). The CDR3 runs 13 residues. Germline V gene data show CDR1 as DFQATT and CDR2 as SNEGSKA (reference sequence). V was trimmed by 4 bases and J by 4 bases, leaving 11 bases between them. The CDR3 here is CSATAGTYNEQFF. The DNA of the CDR3 is TGCAGTGCTACTGCGGGGACATACAATGAGCAGTTCTTC.

The chain employs TRBV7-2 and TRBJ1-5, with D hard to call. Germline V gene sequence: CDR1 SGHTA, CDR2 FQGNSA. There are 18 residues in the CDR3. The V and J ends lost 1 base and 4 bases respectively, with 20 bases between them. CDR3 in DNA: TGTGCCAGCAGCTTAGGCACGGACTACAAGGGCTTAAATCAGCCCCAGCATTTT. It is translated as CASSLGTDYKGLNQPQHF.

The chain uses TRBV7-9 and TRBJ2-3; 8 bases map to TRBD1. Trimming cost V 4 bases and J 2 bases; bases outside gene matches: 14. The CDR3 extends over 18 amino acids. CDR1 is SEHNR and CDR2 is FQNEAQ in the germline V gene (reference sequence). The CDR3 coding sequence is TGTGCCAGCAGCTCGACAGGGGAGAGGGGGGCACCCACAGATACGCAGTATTTT. It yields the protein CASSSTGERGAPTDTQYF.

The J gene is TRBJ1-4, the V gene TRBV7-2; no clear D. Trimming removed 4 bases from V and 5 bases from J, with 8 bases in between. This CDR3 has 13 residues. The germline CDR1 and CDR2 sequences are SGHTA and FQGNSA. The CDR3 sequence is CASSSWVNEKLFF. The CDR3 coding sequence is TGTGCCAGCAGCTCCTGGGTAAATGAAAAACTGTTTTTT.

This clonotype has a handful of counts. The rearrangement uses TRBV7-2 and TRBJ2-1; 12 bases line up with TRBD1. CDR3 size: 15 residues. V shed 2 bases, J shed 7 bases, and the junction held 3 bases outside the gene matches. Looked up from germline, CDR1 is SGHTA and CDR2 is FQGNSA. CDR3 region: CASSLRDRGRNEQFF. The CDR3 region has the DNA TGTGCCAGCAGCTTAAGGGACAGGGGGCGAAATGAGCAGTTCTTC.

On this clonotype itself: Relative to the germline gene, one junction end is altered; a read error may explain this. The V and J genes are TRBV20-1 and TRBJ2-5; D ambiguous. This CDR3 region has 14 residues. Germline CDR1 and CDR2: DFQATT and SNEGSKA (reference sequence). CDR3 region: CSANYALEEENQYF. The DNA for the CDR3 is TGCAGTGCTAACTACGCCCTGGAAGAAGAGAACCAGTACTTC.

A few counts support this clonotype. V gene TRBV20-1 combines with J gene TRBJ2-3, with D possibly being TRBD2 (7 bases). Per germline, CDR1 DFQATT and CDR2 SNEGSKA (reference sequence). V was clipped by 4 bases and J by 2 bases, with 10 bases between them. The CDR3 sequence is 13 residues long. For the CDR3, the DNA is TGCAGTGCTAAGGGGGGGACCACAGATACGCAGTATTTT. It yields the protein CSAKGGTTDTQYF.

This clonotype was picked up many times. The V gene is TRBV18, the J gene TRBJ2-5; 11 bases are shared with TRBD1. The CDR3 is made up of 15 amino acids. CDR1 and CDR2 from the germline V gene are KGHSH and LQKENI. With 3 bases clipped from V and 7 bases from J, the junction kept 7 bases outside the gene matches. Here the CDR3 reads CASSPDRGPHGTQYF. The CDR3 region has the DNA TGTGCCAGCTCACCGGACAGGGGGCCGCATGGGACCCAGTACTTC.

This clonotype has more than one count but fewer than ten. The genes are TRBV4-2 and TRBJ2-7, with D possibly matching TRBD2 (6 bases). Germline V gene data show CDR1 as LGHNA and CDR2 as YNFKEQ. The ends were cut back, 0 bases at V and 2 bases at J, with 11 bases in the middle. This CDR3 comprises 15 residues. CDR3 loop: CASSQESGLTYEQYF. The CDR3 nucleotides read TGTGCCAGCAGCCAAGAGTCAGGACTAACCTACGAGCAGTACTTC.

This clonotype was seen a few times. The V gene is TRBV20-1, the J gene TRBJ1-5; D not certain. Germline CDR1 reads DFQATT; CDR2 reads SNEGSKA (reference sequence). The CDR3 runs to 13 residues. Trimming removed 0 bases from V and 4 bases from J, with 7 bases in between. Here the CDR3 DNA reads TGCAGTGCTAGAGATGACCCAAATCAGCCCCAGCATTTT. It yields the protein CSARDDPNQPQHF.

This chain links TRBV7-9 with TRBJ1-1; maybe TRBD1 (6 bases). Germline assignment: CDR1 SEHNR and CDR2 FQNEAQ (reference sequence). Trimming took 4 bases from V and 5 from J, leaving 14 bases between them. This CDR3 is built from 14 residues. CDR3 protein: CASSSQGGRTEAFF. The CDR3 nucleotides are TGTGCCAGCAGCTCACAGGGCGGGAGGACTGAAGCTTTCTTT.

The chain recombines TRBV9 with TRBJ2-7; the D is unclear. There are 13 residues in the CDR3. V lost 1 base to trimming and J lost 2 bases, with 7 bases between them. The V gene's germline CDR1 is SGDLS and CDR2 YYNGEE. CDR3 nucleotides: TGTGCCAGCAGCGTATCACAGACCTACGAGCAGTACTTC. Its protein is CASSVSQTYEQYF.